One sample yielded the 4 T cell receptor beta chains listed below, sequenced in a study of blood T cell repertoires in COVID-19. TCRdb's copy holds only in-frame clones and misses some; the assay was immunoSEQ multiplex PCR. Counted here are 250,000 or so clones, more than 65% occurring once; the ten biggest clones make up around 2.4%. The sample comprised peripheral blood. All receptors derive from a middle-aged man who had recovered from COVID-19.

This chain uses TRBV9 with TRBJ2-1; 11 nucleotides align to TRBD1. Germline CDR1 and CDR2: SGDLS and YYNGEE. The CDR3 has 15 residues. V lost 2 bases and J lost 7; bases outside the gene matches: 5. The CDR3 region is CASSVGQGAGNEQFF. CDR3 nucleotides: TGTGCCAGCAGCGTTGGACAGGGGGCGGGAAATGAGCAGTTCTTC.

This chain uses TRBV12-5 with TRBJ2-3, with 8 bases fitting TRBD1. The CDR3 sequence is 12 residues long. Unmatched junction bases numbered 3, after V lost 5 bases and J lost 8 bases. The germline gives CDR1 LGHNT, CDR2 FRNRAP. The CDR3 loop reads CASGLDRVTQYF. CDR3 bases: TGTGCTAGTGGTCTGGACAGGGTTACGCAGTATTTT. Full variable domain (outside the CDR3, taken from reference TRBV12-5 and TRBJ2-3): DARVTQTPRHKVTEMGQEVTMRCQPILGHNTVFWYRQTMMQGLELLAYFRNRAPLDDSGMPKDRFSAEMPDATLATLKIQPSEPRDSAVYFCASGLDRVTQYFGPGTRLTVL.

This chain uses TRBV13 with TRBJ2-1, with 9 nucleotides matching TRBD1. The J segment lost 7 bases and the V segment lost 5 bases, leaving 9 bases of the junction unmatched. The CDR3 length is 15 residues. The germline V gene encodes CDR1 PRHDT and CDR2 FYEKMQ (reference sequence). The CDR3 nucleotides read TGTGCCAGCAGCGCCGGGACAGGGCGGTCTAATGAGCAGTTCTTC. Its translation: CASSAGTGRSNEQFF.

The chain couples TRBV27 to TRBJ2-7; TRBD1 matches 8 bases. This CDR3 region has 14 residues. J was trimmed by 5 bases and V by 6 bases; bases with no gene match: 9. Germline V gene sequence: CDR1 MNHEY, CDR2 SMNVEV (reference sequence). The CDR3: CASRGQGGSNEQYF. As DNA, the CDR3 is TGTGCCAGCAGAGGACAGGGTGGTTCTAACGAGCAGTACTTC.